Each of the 29 T cell receptor beta chains below was sequenced from the same sample in a study of Graves' ophthalmopathy and Graves' hyperthyroidism (dated by TCRdb to the late 2010s). The instrument given in TCRdb is Illumina HiSeq 2000. TCR beta CDR3 regions were amplified from RNA transcripts for repertoire sequencing. The first round of RT-PCR was done with HTBI primers and the Qiagen OneStep RT-PCR kit, and was followed by a second round of multiplex PCR, then size selection and purification. The public reads were reanalyzed by TCRdb: fastp trimming at Q25, MiXCR alignment, in-frame beta chains only. Under each unique CDR3 protein, matching rows form one entry showing the most common genes and DNA. The sample has 580,000 or so distinct CDR3 sequences on record, under 45% of them singletons. Of the sample, approximately 4.1% falls within the top ten clones. Sequencing was done on a sample of peripheral blood or thyroid tissue (not recorded which). The receptors here all came from an adult man with Graves' hyperthyroidism.

This clonotype came up a few times. CDR3 amino acids: CSVEVPSGRPSSYEQYF. The CDR3 coding sequence is TGCAGCGTTGAAGTCCCTAGCGGGAGGCCCAGCTCCTACGAGCAGTACTTC. V is TRBV29-1 and J is TRBJ2-7; 11 nucleotides line up with TRBD2. CDR3 length equals 17 residues. CDR1 SQVTM and CDR2 ANQGSEA come from the germline V gene. V lost 1 base and J lost 0; bases outside the gene matches: 8.

With respect to this clonotype: Being one base from a much bigger clone, this may be a read error. The gene calls are TRBV10-3 and TRBJ1-2; D uncertain. The CDR3 totals 11 residues. Germline values: CDR1 ENHRY, CDR2 SYGVKD. The CDR3 nucleotides read TGTGCCAGCAGTGGAAGGATTGGCTACACCTTC. Protein: CASSGRIGYTF.

The chain uses TRBV28 and TRBJ1-5, with no clear D. Germline V gene lookup returns CDR1 MDHEN and CDR2 SYDVKM. Trimming cost V 7 bases and J 11 bases, with 6 bases left between them. The CDR3 is made up of 9 amino acids. The CDR3 protein is CASKGTQHF. CDR3 nucleotides: TGTGCCAGCAAAGGGACCCAGCATTTT.

The sample holds a few counts of this clonotype. The J gene is TRBJ2-7, the V gene TRBV10-3; TRBD2 agrees at 9 bases. The J call is in doubt because the DNA end fits TRBJ2-1 better. Germline V CDR1 and CDR2: ENHRY, SYGVKD. The CDR3 sequence is 14 residues long. This CDR3 is CAIRGQRGANEQFF. The CDR3 DNA is TGTGCCATCAGGGGGCAGCGGGGGGCCAATGAGCAGTTCTTC.

Of note for this clonotype: A much larger clone differs by one base, so this may be a read error. The chain carries TRBV10-3 and TRBJ1-5, with D possibly TRBD1 on 5 matching bases. CDR1 and CDR2 from the germline V gene are ENHRY and SYGVKD. V dropped 5 bases and J dropped 5 bases, with 10 bases sitting between them. The CDR3 totals 13 residues. The CDR3 sequence is CAISYDRHQPQHF. The CDR3 DNA follows: TGTGCCATCAGTTACGACAGACATCAGCCCCAGCATTTT.

The chain is built from TRBV5-5 and TRBJ1-1; possible D gene TRBD1, 6 bases. The CDR3 extends over 14 amino acids. CDR1 is SGHKS and CDR2 is YYEKEE in the germline V gene (reference sequence). V was pared by 2 bases and J by 5 bases, with 13 bases between. The chain's CDR3 is CASSLTGPLTEAFF. CDR3 nucleotide sequence: TGTGCCAGCAGCTTAACAGGGCCCCTGACTGAAGCTTTCTTT.

As regards this clonotype: Sequence at one end of the junction differs from germline and may be a read error. V is TRBV5-4 and J is TRBJ2-2; TRBD1 matches 7 bases. This CDR3 contains 11 residues. Looked up from germline, CDR1 is SGHNT and CDR2 is YYREEE (reference sequence). The CDR3 bases are TGTGCCAGCAGCCAAGACAGGGAGATGTTTTTT. As protein: CASSQDREMFF. The whole variable domain, remainder taken from reference TRBV5-4 and TRBJ2-2, is ETGVTQSPTHLIKTRGQQVTLRCSSQSGHNTVSWYQQALGQGPQFIFQYYREEENGRGNFPPRFSGLQFPNYSSELNVNALELDDSALYLCASSQDREMFFGEGSRLTVL.

This clonotype has at least ten counts. The chain recombines TRBV24-1 with TRBJ2-2; D is unclear. In germline, CDR1 is KGHDR, CDR2 SFDVKD. The CDR3 runs to 13 residues. V shed 0 bases and J shed 5 bases, with 3 bases lying between them. CDR3 nucleotides: TGTGCCACCAGTGATTTGGTTACCGGGGAGCTGTTTTTT. It translates to CATSDLVTGELFF.

Only a few counts were recorded for this clonotype. The V gene is TRBV19, the J gene TRBJ1-6; 9 nucleotides match TRBD1. The CDR3 loop spans 13 amino acids. Germline V CDR1 and CDR2: LNHDA, SQIVND (reference sequence). With V trimmed by 5 bases and J by 7 bases, 0 bases remained unmatched. The CDR3 DNA reads as TGTGCCAGTAGTGGGACAGGGAATTCACCCCTCCACTTT. Amino acid sequence: CASSGTGNSPLHF.

The chain recombines TRBV7-3 with TRBJ2-3; 11 bases map to TRBD2. This CDR3 comprises 18 residues. Per the germline V gene, CDR1 is SGHTA and CDR2 is FQGTGA. V shed 2 bases and J 4 bases; nucleotides not matched to a gene: 11. The CDR3 DNA sequence: TGTGCCAGCAGCTTACGGGCCTTAGCGGGAGGGGGCCCAGATACGCAGTATTTT. This codes for CASSLRALAGGGPDTQYF.

This clonotype was seen many times. V usage is TRBV13 and J usage is TRBJ2-7; TRBD2 might be the D (6 bases). The CDR3 contains 14 residues. The V gene lost 4 bases and the J gene lost 3 bases, with 13 bases spanning the gap. Germline values: CDR1 PRHDT, CDR2 FYEKMQ (reference sequence). CDR3 in DNA: TGTGCCAGCAGCTCGGGGGAACCATACTACGAGCAGTACTTC. Encoded protein: CASSSGEPYYEQYF.

This clonotype is a singleton in its sample. The chain joins TRBV7-3 to TRBJ2-7, with a weak D call TRBD2 (5 bases). CDR3 length: 13 residues. CDR1 is SGHTA and CDR2 is FQGTGA in the germline V gene. V lost 4 bases and J 3 bases, leaving 10 bases between the germline ends. CDR3 amino acids: CASSYRAGYEQYF. The DNA of the CDR3 is TGTGCCAGCAGCTATAGGGCGGGCTACGAGCAGTACTTC. Full variable domain (missing parts from reference TRBV7-3 and TRBJ2-7): GAGVSQTPSNKVTEKGKYVELRCDPISGHTALYWYRQSLGQGPEFLIYFQGTGAADDSGLPNDRFFAVRPEGSVSTLKIQRTERGDSAVYLCASSYRAGYEQYFGPGTRLTVT.

The chain uses TRBV5-1 and TRBJ2-7; 12 bases agree with TRBD2. CDR3 length: 15 amino acids. Germline V gene lookup returns CDR1 SGHRS and CDR2 YFSETQ. J was trimmed by 6 bases and V by 4 bases; bases with no gene match: 8. CDR3: CASSRLAGDSGEQYF. The CDR3 DNA reads TGCGCCAGCAGCCGACTAGCGGGGGACTCCGGCGAGCAGTACTTC.

This clonotype was counted ten times or more. The chain employs TRBV29-1 and TRBJ1-1; D gene unclear. The V gene lost 3 bases and the J gene lost 6 bases, with 14 bases spanning the gap. CDR3 length equals 13 residues. Germline-derived CDR1 and CDR2 are SQVTM and ANQGSEA. CDR3 nucleotides: TGCAGCGTTGATGCCGGGGAATCCGCTGAAGCTTTCTTT. It is translated as CSVDAGESAEAFF.

V gene TRBV12-3 or TRBV12-4 combines with J gene TRBJ2-2, with 8 bases identical to TRBD1. J was trimmed by 3 bases and V by 6 bases; bases with no gene match: 12. The CDR3 has 17 residues. CDR3 amino acids: CASSSGDRTGYTGELFF. CDR3 DNA sequence: TGTGCCAGCAGCTCTGGCGACAGGACAGGGTACACCGGGGAGCTGTTTTTT.

This clonotype was recorded many times. The junction shows a germline mismatch at one end, possibly a read error. The chain joins TRBV5-1 to TRBJ1-1; the D is unclear. Germline values: CDR1 SGHRS, CDR2 YFSETQ. CDR3 length: 14 amino acids. CDR3 in amino acids: CASNLGSSSTEAFF. CDR3 bases: TGCGCCAGCAACTTGGGGAGTTCGTCGACTGAAGCTTTCTTT. The full variable domain, with the rest looked up from reference TRBV5-1 and TRBJ1-1, is KAGVTQTPRYLIKTRGQQVTLSCSPISGHRSVSWYQQTPGQGLQFLFEYFSETQRNKGNFPGRFSGRQFSNSRSEMNVSTLELGDSALYLCASNLGSSSTEAFFGQGTRLTVV.

The V gene is TRBV5-4, the J gene TRBJ1-6; possible D gene TRBD1, 6 bases. V gave up 2 bases and J gave up 7 bases, with 13 bases separating them. Per the germline V gene, CDR1 is SGHNT and CDR2 is YYREEE (reference sequence). CDR3 length equals 15 residues. Here the CDR3 DNA reads TGTGCCAGCAGCTTTAACAGGGCTTCGAATTCACCCCTCCACTTT. Its translation: CASSFNRASNSPLHF.

This clonotype was seen ten or more times. This chain connects TRBV7-3 to TRBJ2-6; TRBD2 aligns across 12 bases. V lost 1 base, J lost 0 bases, and 4 bases stayed unmatched. The CDR3 runs 19 residues. Germline V gene sequence: CDR1 SGHTA, CDR2 FQGTGA. The CDR3 spells CASSLRASGRGSGANVLTF. The CDR3 region has the DNA TGTGCCAGCAGCTTAAGGGCTAGCGGGAGGGGCTCTGGGGCCAACGTCCTGACTTTC.

The chain links TRBV12-3 or TRBV12-4 to TRBJ1-4, with no clear D. The CDR3 runs 17 residues. Deletions cut 5 bases from V and 8 bases from J, with 24 bases between. The CDR3 spells CASSPLAVVSVREKLFF. The CDR3 DNA reads TGTGCCAGCAGTCCGCTAGCGGTGGTATCGGTGCGCGAAAAACTGTTTTTT.

The chain recombines TRBV7-2 with TRBJ1-3, with 12 nucleotides matching TRBD1. Unmatched junction bases numbered 7, after V lost 6 bases and J lost 4 bases. The germline gives CDR1 SGHTA, CDR2 FQGNSA. The length of the CDR3 is 16 residues. CDR3 DNA sequence: TGTGCCAGCAGTTTACCGGGACAGGGGGCGGGAAACACCATATATTTT. Amino acids: CASSLPGQGAGNTIYF.

There are many counts of this clonotype. The chain couples TRBV6-5 to TRBJ2-5, with D unclear. Germline lookup yields CDR1 MNHEY and CDR2 SVGAGI. The CDR3 extends over 13 amino acids. Trimming cost V 5 bases and J 2 bases, with 9 bases left between them. This CDR3 reads CASSTSQQETQYF. The CDR3 DNA reads TGTGCCAGCAGTACATCTCAACAAGAGACCCAGTACTTC.

Many counts were recorded for this clonotype. This chain joins TRBV28 and TRBJ1-5; 8 nucleotides agree with TRBD1. The CDR3 sequence is 15 residues long. The germline V gene has CDR1 MDHEN and CDR2 SYDVKM. Unmatched junction bases numbered 8, after V lost 6 bases and J lost 4 bases. As DNA, the CDR3 is TGTGCCAGCAGACCCATGACAGGGGTGAATCAGCCCCAGCATTTT. It yields the protein CASRPMTGVNQPQHF.

The V and J genes are TRBV6-1 and TRBJ2-2, with 8 positions matching TRBD2. Trimming removed 8 bases from V and 0 bases from J; junction bases left unmatched: 2. The CDR3 totals 14 residues. From germline, CDR1 is MNHNS and CDR2 SASEGT. CDR3 sequence: CASVLAANTGELFF. For the CDR3, the DNA is TGTGCCAGCGTACTAGCGGCGAACACCGGGGAGCTGTTTTTT.

There are many counts of this clonotype. The chain's CDR3 is CASSSWTGKEQYF. CDR3 sequence (DNA): TGTGCCAGCAGCTCATGGACAGGGAAGGAGCAGTACTTC. The V and J genes are TRBV9 and TRBJ2-7; 8 bases map to TRBD1. The V segment lost 4 bases and the J segment 7 bases; nucleotides outside the gene matches: 7. CDR1 is SGDLS and CDR2 is YYNGEE in the germline V gene. The CDR3 totals 13 residues.

This clonotype came up a few times. The chain uses TRBV19 and TRBJ1-1; 8 nucleotides line up with TRBD1. CDR3 length equals 13 residues. Unmatched junction bases numbered 4, after V lost 4 bases and J lost 6 bases. The V gene's germline CDR1 is LNHDA and CDR2 SQIVND (reference sequence). The CDR3, as DNA: TGTGCCAGTAGTACAGACAGGGGATCTGAAGCTTTCTTT. Protein: CASSTDRGSEAFF.

The chain links TRBV29-1 to TRBJ2-7; D is ambiguous. The V gene's germline CDR1 is SQVTM and CDR2 ANQGSEA. The CDR3 is made up of 12 amino acids. V was shortened by 7 bases and J by 2 bases, with 12 bases between the two germline ends. In DNA form, the CDR3 reads TGCAGCGCGGGCCCTCTGCCCTACGAGCAGTACTTC. It specifies CSAGPLPYEQYF.

This clonotype was recorded at least ten times. The V and J genes are TRBV10-3 and TRBJ2-7; the D is unclear. Germline loops: CDR1 ENHRY, CDR2 SYGVKD. There are 15 residues in the CDR3. Trimming removed 0 bases from V and 2 bases from J, with 11 bases in between. CDR3 loop: CAISESVVRAYEQYF. CDR3 coding DNA: TGTGCCATCAGTGAGTCTGTCGTCAGAGCCTACGAGCAGTACTTC.

The chain couples TRBV7-2 to TRBJ2-7; 12 bases line up with TRBD2. TRBJ2-1 explains the end of the DNA better; the J call may be wrong. Germline V gene sequence: CDR1 SGHTA, CDR2 FQGNSA. CDR3 size: 15 residues. CDR3 protein: CASSRLAGAYNEQFF. The CDR3 DNA is TGTGCCAGCAGCAGACTAGCGGGAGCTTACAATGAGCAGTTCTTC.

The CDR3 loop is CASSKITAASYEQYF. In DNA, the CDR3 is TGTGCCAGCAGCAAGATCACGGCTGCTTCCTACGAGCAGTACTTC. The chain has TRBV7-6 and TRBJ2-7; D gene ambiguous. The germline CDR1 and CDR2 sequences are SGHVS and FNYEAQ. This CDR3 has 15 amino acids. The V end lost 5 bases, the J end lost 1 base, and 15 bases lay between the germline ends.